This T cell receptor beta chain was documented in a study of blood T cell repertoires in COVID-19. Background on the study: Material from acute and convalescent COVID-19 was sourced from the United States, Italy and Spain. Nucleic acid was either cDNA or gDNA, and it came from T cells, B-cell-depleted T cells, or PBMCs.

Germline CDR1 reads LGHDT; CDR2 reads YNNKEL (reference sequence). The CDR3 loop spans 12 amino acids. V was cut by 4 bases and J by 3 bases, with 6 bases left in between. Original processing notes: Reference gene primer amplification gave estimated nucleated cell counts. Sequencing used immunoSEQ multiplex PCR; TCRdb keeps in-frame clones, though not all of them. V and J calls and clone size are as listed in that table; D and trimming were resolved from the DNA. The sample holds about 230,000 clones, around 85% seen once. V is TRBV3-1 (or the pseudogene TRBV3-2) and J is TRBJ1-1, with D uncertain. The specimen was peripheral blood. This receptor was identified in a woman of 80 years or more with acute or convalescent COVID-19. The CDR3 reads CASSRLYTEAFF. CDR3 DNA sequence: TGTGCCAGCAGCCGACTGTACACTGAAGCTTTCTTT.